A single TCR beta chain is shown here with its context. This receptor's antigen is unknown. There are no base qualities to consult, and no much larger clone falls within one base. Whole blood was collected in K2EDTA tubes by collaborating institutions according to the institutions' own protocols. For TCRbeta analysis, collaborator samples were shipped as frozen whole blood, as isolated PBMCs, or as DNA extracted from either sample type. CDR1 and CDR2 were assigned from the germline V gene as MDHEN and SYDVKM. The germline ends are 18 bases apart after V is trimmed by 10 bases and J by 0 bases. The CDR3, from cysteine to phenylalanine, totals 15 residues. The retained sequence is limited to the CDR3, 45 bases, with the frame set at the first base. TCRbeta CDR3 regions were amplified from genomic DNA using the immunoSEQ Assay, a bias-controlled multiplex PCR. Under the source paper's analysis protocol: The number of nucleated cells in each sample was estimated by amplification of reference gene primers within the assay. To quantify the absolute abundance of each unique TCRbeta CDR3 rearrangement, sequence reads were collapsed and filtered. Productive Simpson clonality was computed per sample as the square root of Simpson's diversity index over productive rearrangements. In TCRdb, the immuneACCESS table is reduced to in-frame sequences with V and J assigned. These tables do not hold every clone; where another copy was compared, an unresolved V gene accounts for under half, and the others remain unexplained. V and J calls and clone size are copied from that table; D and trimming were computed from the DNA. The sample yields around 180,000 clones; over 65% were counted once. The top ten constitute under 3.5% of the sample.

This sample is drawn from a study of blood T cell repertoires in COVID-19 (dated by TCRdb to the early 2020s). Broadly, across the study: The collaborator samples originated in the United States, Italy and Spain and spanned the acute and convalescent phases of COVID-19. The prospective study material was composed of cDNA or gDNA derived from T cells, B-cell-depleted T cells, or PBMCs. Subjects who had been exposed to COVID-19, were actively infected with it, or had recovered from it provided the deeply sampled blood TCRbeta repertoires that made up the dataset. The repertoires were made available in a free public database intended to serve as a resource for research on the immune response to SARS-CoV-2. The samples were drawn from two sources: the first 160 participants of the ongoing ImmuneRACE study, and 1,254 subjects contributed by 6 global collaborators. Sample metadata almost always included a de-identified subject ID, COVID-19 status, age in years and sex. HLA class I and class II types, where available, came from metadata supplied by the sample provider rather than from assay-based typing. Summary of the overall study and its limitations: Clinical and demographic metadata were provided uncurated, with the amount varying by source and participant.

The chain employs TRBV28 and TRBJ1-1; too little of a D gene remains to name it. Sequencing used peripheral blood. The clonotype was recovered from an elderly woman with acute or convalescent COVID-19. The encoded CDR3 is CATTVWRLMNTEAFF. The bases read TGTGCCACCACAGTTTGGCGTCTGATGAACACTGAAGCTTTCTTT. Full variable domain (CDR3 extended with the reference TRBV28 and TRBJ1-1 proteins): DVKVTQSSRYLVKRTGEKVFLECVQDMDHENMFWYRQDPGLGLRLIYFSYDVKMKEKGDIPEGYSVSREKKERFSLILESASTNQTSMYLCATTVWRLMNTEAFFGQGTRLTVV.